These 21 T cell receptor beta chains were all obtained from the same sample, sequenced in a study of blood T cell repertoires in COVID-19. Produced via immunoSEQ multiplex PCR; TCRdb's table is partial and in-frame only. The sample consists of approximately 260,000 clones, around 83% of them appearing once. Sequenced sample: peripheral blood. The receptor source for this set is a man between 18 and 29 years old with active or convalescent COVID-19.

This clone showed up just a few times. The chain carries TRBV6-2 or TRBV6-3 and TRBJ1-5; perhaps TRBD1 as D (6 bases). The CDR3 covers 15 residues. CDR1 and CDR2 from the germline V gene are MNHEY and SVGEGT. Deletions cut 5 bases from V and 2 bases from J, with 13 bases between. The CDR3 nucleotides read TGTGCCAGCAGTAGGGATTACAGGGGCAATCAGCCCCAGCATTTT. Translation gives CASSRDYRGNQPQHF.

This sequence joins TRBV10-3 and TRBJ2-7; 7 nucleotides line up with TRBD1. V dropped 4 bases and J dropped 4; count of bases not matched to a gene: 10. From germline, CDR1 is ENHRY and CDR2 SYGVKD. This CDR3 spans 15 amino acids. CDR3 sequence: CAISGDSHLLYEQYF. The CDR3 nucleotides are TGTGCCATCAGTGGGGACAGTCACCTACTTTACGAGCAGTACTTC.

The V gene is TRBV6-1, the J gene TRBJ1-5; D is unclear. CDR1 is MNHNS and CDR2 is SASEGT in the germline V gene. The CDR3 is 13 residues long. Trimming cost V 0 bases and J 4 bases, with 4 bases left between them. CDR3 residues: CASSEAGNQPQHF. CDR3 in DNA: TGTGCCAGCAGTGAAGCCGGGAATCAGCCCCAGCATTTT.

This clone appeared once. This chain links TRBV10-2 with TRBJ1-1, with D perhaps matching TRBD1 (5 bases). V was shortened by 4 bases and J by 0 bases, with 18 bases between the two germline ends. In germline, CDR1 is WSHSY, CDR2 SAAADI. The CDR3 loop spans 17 amino acids. The CDR3, as DNA: TGCGCCAGCAGTGGTTTTGGGGAGGGGCCAGTGAACACTGAAGCTTTCTTT. This sequence encodes CASSGFGEGPVNTEAFF.

This clone occurred once. The chain links TRBV11-3 to TRBJ2-1; 7 bases fit TRBD2. The CDR3 runs to 15 residues. The J segment lost 7 bases and the V segment lost 4 bases, leaving 10 bases of the junction unmatched. Germline-derived CDR1 and CDR2 are SGHNT and YENEEA. CDR3 protein: CASSSSGMTGNEQFF. CDR3 DNA sequence: TGTGCCAGCAGCTCGAGCGGGATGACGGGGAATGAGCAGTTCTTC.

CDR3 sequence (DNA): TGCGCCAGCACACACTCCCAGGGTAGCACAGATACGCAGTATTTT. Translated, it gives CASTHSQGSTDTQYF. The chain uses TRBV5-1 and TRBJ2-3, with a weak D call TRBD1 (5 bases). CDR1 and CDR2 (germline): SGHRS, YFSETQ. The V and J ends lost 6 bases and 0 bases respectively, with 14 bases between them. The CDR3 consists of 15 residues. The full variable domain, with the rest looked up from reference TRBV5-1 and TRBJ2-3, is KAGVTQTPRYLIKTRGQQVTLSCSPISGHRSVSWYQQTPGQGLQFLFEYFSETQRNKGNFPGRFSGRQFSNSRSEMNVSTLELGDSALYLCASTHSQGSTDTQYFGPGTRLTVL.

The chain combines TRBV6-1 with TRBJ2-3; 8 bases fit TRBD1. The V segment lost 1 base and the J segment 4 bases; nucleotides outside the gene matches: 4. Looked up from germline, CDR1 is MNHNS and CDR2 is SASEGT. This CDR3 contains 15 residues. CDR3 DNA sequence: TGTGCCAGCAGTGAAGGACAGGGGTGGGCAGATACGCAGTATTTT. Translation gives CASSEGQGWADTQYF.

The rearrangement uses TRBV19 and TRBJ1-5, with TRBD1 matching over 8 bases. The CDR3 is 16 amino acids. V gave up 3 bases and J gave up 1 base; unmatched junction bases: 5. The germline gives CDR1 LNHDA, CDR2 SQIVND (reference sequence). The CDR3 DNA reads TGTGCCAGTAGTATTTCAGGGGGCTGGAGCAATCAGCCCCAGCATTTT. This translates into CASSISGGWSNQPQHF.

The J gene is TRBJ2-3, the V gene TRBV2; 8 positions agree with TRBD2. The CDR3 runs 14 residues. The germline gives CDR1 SNHLY, CDR2 FYNNEI. V dropped 8 bases and J dropped 4; count of bases not matched to a gene: 8. The CDR3 loop reads CASASGGEADTQYF. The CDR3 DNA is TGTGCCAGCGCGTCGGGGGGGGAGGCAGATACGCAGTATTTT.

The V and J genes are TRBV19 and TRBJ1-6, with TRBD1 identical over 7 bases. CDR3 length: 14 amino acids. Germline V lookup: CDR1 LNHDA, CDR2 SQIVND (reference sequence). The ends lost 10 bases at V and 9 bases at J; junction bases unmatched: 12. The CDR3 region is CATSPAGGSSPLHF. Written as DNA, the CDR3 is TGTGCCACCTCCCCGGCAGGGGGTAGTTCACCCCTCCACTTT.

The genes are TRBV5-1 and TRBJ2-2; 7 bases are a match to TRBD2. In germline, CDR1 is SGHRS, CDR2 YFSETQ. V lost 6 bases, J lost 0 bases, and 8 bases stayed unmatched. This CDR3 contains 16 residues. DNA for the CDR3: TGCGCCAGCATGCCGAGCGGGGTTGCGAACACCGGGGAGCTGTTTTTT. Translation: CASMPSGVANTGELFF.

The chain recombines TRBV30 with TRBJ1-4, with TRBD1 as a possible D gene (6 bases). The CDR3 consists of 13 residues. CDR1 and CDR2 (germline): GTSNPN, SVGIG (reference sequence). V dropped 2 bases and J dropped 7 bases, with 11 bases sitting between them. The CDR3 DNA reads as TGTGCCTGGAGTTACAGGGTGGGTGAAAAACTGTTTTTT. Its translation: CAWSYRVGEKLFF. Supplemented by reference TRBV30 and TRBJ1-4, the full variable domain reads SQTIHQWPATLVQPVGSPLSLECTVEGTSNPNLYWYRQAAGRGLQLLFYSVGIGQISSEVPQNLSASRPQDRQFILSSKKLLLSDSGFYLCAWSYRVGEKLFFGSGTQLSVL.

This clone appeared a single time. The junction and the germline gene differ at one end; a read error may be behind it. The V and J genes are TRBV7-7 and TRBJ2-1, with TRBD2 identical over 16 bases. This CDR3 is built from 17 residues. CDR1 and CDR2 (germline): SSHAT, FNYEAQ (reference sequence). The CDR3 region has the DNA TGTGCTAGCAGCTTAGAGGGACTAGCGGGAGGGATGAATGAGCAGTTCTTC. It specifies CASSLEGLAGGMNEQFF. Combining the CDR3 with reference TRBV7-7 and TRBJ2-1 gives the whole variable domain GAGVSQSPRYKVTKRGQDVTLRCDPISSHATLYWYQQALGQGPEFLTYFNYEAQPDKSGLPSDRFSAERPEGSISTLTIQRTEQRDSAMYRCASSLEGLAGGMNEQFFGPGTRLTVL.

The V gene is TRBV28, the J gene TRBJ1-5, with 8 bases that match TRBD1. The J segment lost 1 base and the V segment lost 10 bases, leaving 3 bases of the junction unmatched. Germline-derived CDR1 and CDR2 are MDHEN and SYDVKM. The CDR3 runs 13 residues. The CDR3 is CAIQGGSNQPQHF. The CDR3 coding sequence is TGTGCCATACAGGGGGGGAGCAATCAGCCCCAGCATTTT.

Here the CDR3 reads CASSLHDTEAFF. Here the CDR3 DNA reads TGTGCCAGCAGTTTACATGACACTGAAGCTTTCTTT. The gene calls are TRBV12-3 or TRBV12-4 and TRBJ1-1; no clear D gene. CDR3 length: 12 amino acids. The V gene lost 2 bases and the J gene lost 3 bases, with 4 bases spanning the gap.

The chain employs TRBV7-8 and TRBJ2-2; 8 bases are shared with TRBD2. The J segment lost 4 bases and the V segment lost 8 bases, leaving 6 bases of the junction unmatched. This CDR3 region has 14 residues. Germline assignment: CDR1 SGHVS and CDR2 FQNEAQ. The CDR3 DNA reads TGTGCCAGCCGGACTAGCCCGGGCACCGGGGAGCTGTTTTTT. As protein: CASRTSPGTGELFF.

J is TRBJ1-2 and V is TRBV28, with D perhaps TRBD1 (6 bases). Trimming took 6 bases from V and 5 from J, leaving 16 bases between them. Germline V gene data show CDR1 as MDHEN and CDR2 as SYDVKM. This CDR3 comprises 14 residues. The CDR3 spells CASSSTGTHYGYTF. The CDR3, as DNA: TGTGCCAGCAGCTCTACCGGGACACATTATGGCTACACCTTC.

The count of this clone is one. The chain recombines TRBV6-1 with TRBJ2-7, with 7 nucleotides matching TRBD1. CDR1 and CDR2 (germline): MNHNS, SASEGT. This CDR3 comprises 13 residues. With V trimmed by 2 bases and J by 4 bases, 2 bases remained unmatched. The CDR3 DNA follows: TGTGCCAGCAGTGAAACAGGGGTGTACGAGCAGTACTTC. It is translated as CASSETGVYEQYF.

This rearrangement joins TRBV5-1 to TRBJ2-3, with TRBD1 identical over 7 bases. With V trimmed by 4 bases and J by 6 bases, 5 bases remained unmatched. CDR3 length: 13 residues. Per the germline V gene, CDR1 is SGHRS and CDR2 is YFSETQ. The CDR3 is CASSPGTEDTQYF. The CDR3 nucleotides read TGCGCCAGCAGCCCTGGGACAGAGGATACGCAGTATTTT. Complete variable domain (other parts from reference TRBV5-1 and TRBJ2-3): KAGVTQTPRYLIKTRGQQVTLSCSPISGHRSVSWYQQTPGQGLQFLFEYFSETQRNKGNFPGRFSGRQFSNSRSEMNVSTLELGDSALYLCASSPGTEDTQYFGPGTRLTVL.

The J gene is TRBJ1-1, the V gene TRBV10-3; TRBD1 is a possible D gene (6 bases). CDR1 ENHRY and CDR2 SYGVKD come from the germline V gene. V shed 8 bases and J shed 2 bases, with 12 bases lying between them. The CDR3 loop spans 13 amino acids. The CDR3 region is CAIHETGNTEAFF. In nucleotides, the CDR3 is TGTGCCATCCACGAGACAGGTAACACTGAAGCTTTCTTT.

The V and J genes are TRBV5-1 and TRBJ2-7; 8 bases line up with TRBD2. The CDR3 totals 15 residues. Germline V lookup: CDR1 SGHRS, CDR2 YFSETQ. J gave up 1 base and V 5 bases, and 8 bases lay outside the gene matches. CDR3: CASRVDLAGSYEQYF. In nucleotides, the CDR3 is TGCGCCAGCAGGGTCGACTTAGCGGGATCCTACGAGCAGTACTTC.